The sequence of this TCR beta chain was determined in a study of Graves' ophthalmopathy and Graves' hyperthyroidism. The overall study: Peripheral blood sampling occurred at initial diagnosis, before any treatment.

CDR3 size: 13 residues. The germline CDR1 and CDR2 sequences are SEHNR and FQNEAQ (reference sequence). V was trimmed by 5 bases and J by 5 bases, leaving 12 bases between them. Study-wide points: The blood repertoire also included most expanded thyroid clonotypes above 0.001 frequency.

This clonotype was counted many times. Its antigen is unknown. With a duration under 3 months, ophthalmopathy in the donors showed moderate-to-severe activity, CAS ≥3 and NOSPECS ≥4. The authors isolated PBMCs from around 10 ml of fresh peripheral blood. The authors amplified TCR beta CDR3 regions, and they did so from RNA transcripts for repertoire sequencing. HTBI primers were employed in first-round RT-PCR, then a second-round multiplex PCR followed. TCRdb called the multiplex PCR reads again in MiXCR, with one record for every CDR3 protein. Of approximately 640,000 distinct CDR3 sequences detected, 35% to 50% appear once; the ten largest clones hold 3.3%.

This chain connects TRBV7-9 to TRBJ1-1; D might be TRBD1 (5 bases). The sample consisted of peripheral blood. The receptor was isolated from an adult man with Graves' ophthalmopathy. The DNA of the CDR3 is TGTGCCAGCAGCCGTTCGCAGGGAACTGAAGCTTTCTTT. Translating gives CASSRSQGTEAFF. Complete variable domain (other parts from reference TRBV7-9 and TRBJ1-1): DTGVSQNPRHKITKRGQNVTFRCDPISEHNRLYWYRQTLGQGPEFLTYFQNEAQLEKSRLLSDRFSAERPKGSFSTLEIQRTEQGDSAMYLCASSRSQGTEAFFGQGTRLTVV.